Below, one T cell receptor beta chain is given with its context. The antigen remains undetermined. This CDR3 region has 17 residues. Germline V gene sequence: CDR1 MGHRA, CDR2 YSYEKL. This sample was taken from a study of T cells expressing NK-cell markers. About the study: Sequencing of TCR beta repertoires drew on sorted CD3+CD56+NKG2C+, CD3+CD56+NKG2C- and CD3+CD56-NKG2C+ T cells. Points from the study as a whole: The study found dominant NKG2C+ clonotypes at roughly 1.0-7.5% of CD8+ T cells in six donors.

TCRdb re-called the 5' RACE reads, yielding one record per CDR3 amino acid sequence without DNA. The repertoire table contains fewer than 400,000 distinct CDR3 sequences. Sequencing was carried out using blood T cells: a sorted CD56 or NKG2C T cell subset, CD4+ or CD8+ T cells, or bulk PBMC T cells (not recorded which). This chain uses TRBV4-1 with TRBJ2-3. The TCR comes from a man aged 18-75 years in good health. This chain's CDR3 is CASSQDRTSHPEDTQYF.